These T cell receptor beta chains were read from a single sample in a study of T cell clones after liver transplantation. Here immunoSEQ multiplex PCR was the method, and the copy in TCRdb shows in-frame clones only, minus some. The data contain 50,000 or so clones, about 69% of them singletons. The sequencing here drew on CD4+ T cells from blood, taken 52 to 60 months after liver transplant. All receptors derive from a human patient who received a liver transplant. Some T cells may be graft donor cells. Both conserved end residues are part of each CDR3. D genes are given only for firm matches. The listing skips clone size in some rows; elsewhere it reads once, few, many or a size class.

j_call v_call clone_size d_call cdr3_aa cdr3_nt
TRBJ1-4 TRBV11-2 - - CASSLVGVNEKLFF TGTGCCAGCAGCTTAGTCGGCGTGAATGAAAAACTGTTTTTT
TRBJ1-6 TRBV16 once - CASSQGYNSPLHF TGTGCCAGCAGCCAGGGATATAATTCACCCCTCCACTTT
TRBJ1-5 TRBV6-5 - TRBD1 CASCSGQGSNQPQHF TGTGCCAGCTGTTCGGGACAGGGGAGCAATCAGCCCCAGCATTTT
TRBJ2-1 TRBV12-5 - - CASALDGGQFF TGTGCTAGTGCCCTGGACGGAGGACAGTTCTTC
TRBJ2-7 TRBV5-6 few - CASSLGGGQPGAPYEQYF TGTGCCAGCAGCTTGGGTGGGGGACAACCGGGGGCCCCCTACGAGCAGTACTTC
TRBJ2-4 TRBV30 - - CAWSVPVAGAKNIQYF TGTGCCTGGAGTGTCCCCGTTGCAGGGGCCAAAAACATTCAGTACTTC
TRBJ1-5 TRBV28 - - CASRKQGGSNQPQHF TGTGCCAGCAGAAAACAGGGTGGGAGCAATCAGCCCCAGCATTTT
TRBJ1-2 TRBV2 few TRBD1 CASRPKGQGVYGYTF TGTGCCAGCAGACCCAAGGGACAGGGGGTCTATGGCTACACCTTC
TRBJ1-2 TRBV7-2 - TRBD1 CASSQGQGRGYTF TGTGCCAGCAGCCAAGGACAGGGACGGGGCTACACCTTC
TRBJ2-5 TRBV7-9 - TRBD1 CASSPREGAGETQYF TGTGCCAGCAGCCCACGTGAGGGGGCTGGTGAGACCCAGTACTTC